A selection of T cell receptor beta chains follows, all from one sample in a study of cytomegalovirus exposure and HLA in healthy donors. Produced via immunoSEQ multiplex PCR; TCRdb's table is partial and in-frame only. The sample includes 150,000 to 200,000 clones, roughly 74% of them seen just once. The sequencing sample was made of PBMCs. These TCRs come from a woman under 40 in good health and CMV-seropositive. The CDR3 runs from the conserved cysteine through the conserved F or W. The D gene is left open where the match is weak. Size is stated for part of the rows, as once, few or many counts, or as a class when the clone is expanded.

cdr3_nt cdr3_aa v_call clone_size j_call cdr3_length d_call
TGTGCCAGCTCACCAATTTTTACGAGTAGCGCCTACGAGCAGTACTTC CASSPIFTSSAYEQYF TRBV18 . TRBJ2-7 16 .
TGCGCCAGCAGCTTGGGAGACAATCCCTACGAGCAGTACTTC CASSLGDNPYEQYF TRBV5-1 . TRBJ2-7 14 .
TGCGCCAGCAGCCAAGCGCAGGGGGCCGGGTATGGCTACACCTTC CASSQAQGAGYGYTF TRBV4-3 . TRBJ1-2 15 TRBD1
TGTGCCAGCAGCTTTGGACTAGCGGGGGAGTTTGGGGAGACCCAGTACTTC CASSFGLAGEFGETQYF TRBV5-6 few TRBJ2-5 17 TRBD2
TGTGCCAGCAGTTCAGGCTCGGGGGAGGGAAAACTGTTTTTT CASSSGSGEGKLFF TRBV7-6 few TRBJ1-4 14 .
TGTGCCAGCAGACCCGGACTAGCGGGAGACGTTTACGAGCAGTACTTC CASRPGLAGDVYEQYF TRBV2 . TRBJ2-7 16 TRBD2
TGTGCCAGCAGCTTAAGCACCCTTGGGAGAACTACGACCGGGGAGCTGTTTTTT CASSLSTLGRTTTGELFF TRBV13 . TRBJ2-2 18 .
TGTGCCAGCAGCTTTCTCGGGGGGGAGGGGGAGACCCAGTACTTC CASSFLGGEGETQYF TRBV5-5 . TRBJ2-5 15 TRBD2
TGCGCCAGCAGCCAAGATCTAACGGATCAGCCCCAGCATTTT CASSQDLTDQPQHF TRBV4-1 . TRBJ1-5 14 .
TGCGCCAGCAGCTCTGGACTAGCGGGAGCCCAATATTCCAAAAACATTCAGTACTTC CASSSGLAGAQYSKNIQYF TRBV5-1 . TRBJ2-4 19 TRBD2
TGTGCCAGCAGCTTAGTAGGACTAAACTACGAGCAGTACTTC CASSLVGLNYEQYF TRBV7-9 . TRBJ2-7 14 .
TGTGCCAGCAGCAAAATGCACCGGGACAGCTCCTACGAGCAGTACTTC CASSKMHRDSSYEQYF TRBV21-1 . TRBJ2-7 16 .
TGTGCCAGCAGCTTAGGGCGGATTTACAATGAGCAGTTCTTC CASSLGRIYNEQFF TRBV7-2 . TRBJ2-1 14 .
TGCGCCAGCAGCCCACTGAAACTAGCGGTCAATGAGCAGTTCTTC CASSPLKLAVNEQFF TRBV4-1 . TRBJ2-1 15 TRBD2
TGTGCCAGCAGCTTAAGGTTAGCGGGAGGCCAAGAGACCCAGTACTTC CASSLRLAGGQETQYF TRBV5-4 . TRBJ2-5 16 TRBD2
TGTGCCAGCAGTCCGCGGGGGTGGGGGGACAATGAGCAGTTCTTC CASSPRGWGDNEQFF TRBV28 . TRBJ2-1 15 TRBD2
TGTGCCAGCAGCCCGGCTTCAACCCGGGACACCACTGAAGCTTTCTTT CASSPASTRDTTEAFF TRBV5-6 . TRBJ1-1 16 .
TGTGCCAGCAGTTCCCCCCAAACACCTAACTATGGCTACACCTTC CASSSPQTPNYGYTF TRBV28 few TRBJ1-2 15 .
TGTGCCAGCAGTTTAATAGCGGGGATACTTGAGACCCAGTACTTC CASSLIAGILETQYF TRBV27 . TRBJ2-5 15 TRBD2
TGTGCCAGCAGCTCTACAGGGTCTGTGGCCGGGGAGCTGTTTTTT CASSSTGSVAGELFF TRBV6-5 . TRBJ2-2 15 .
TGTTCCAGCAGCTCTCTCAGGGGGCCGGGGGATGAAAAACTGTTTTTT CSSSSLRGPGDEKLFF TRBV7-9 . TRBJ1-4 16 TRBD1
TGTGCCAGCAGCCAAGGTGGCAGCTCCTACGAGCAGTACTTC CASSQGGSSYEQYF TRBV4-2 . TRBJ2-7 14 .